This paragraph reports one T cell receptor (beta chain). Authors' data handling: Reference gene primer amplification yielded estimated nucleated cell counts. Profiling relied on immunoSEQ multiplex PCR, and the TCRdb table lists in-frame clones only, not all of them. That table gives V, J and clone size, and the DNA gave D and trimming. This table has roughly 100,000 clones, under 90% appearing once. The data were obtained in a study of blood T cell repertoires in COVID-19. At the level of the study: Sites across the United States, Italy and Spain contributed samples from acute and convalescent COVID-19. Sources were T cells, B-cell-depleted T cells, or PBMCs; the material itself was cDNA or gDNA.

This sequence originates from a woman aged 55-69 years with acute or convalescent COVID-19. Sequencing input: peripheral blood.

As DNA, the CDR3 is TGTGCCAGCAGCGAACTCGGACAGAGCACAGATACGCAGTATTTT. It codes for CASSELGQSTDTQYF. The chain recombines TRBV7-9 with TRBJ2-3; the D gene is possibly TRBD1 (6 bases). CDR1 is SEHNR and CDR2 is FQNEAQ in the germline V gene (reference sequence). The CDR3 is 15 amino acids. V was clipped by 5 bases and J by 0 bases, with 12 bases between them.